This TCR beta chain comes out of a study of identical twins listed by TCRdb under 2016. About the investigation overall: The study deep-sequenced TCR alpha and beta repertoires from monozygotic twins, unrelated adults of various ages and cord blood to test whether fetal clonotypes persist. To rule out contamination, the twin experiments were replicated at different times with different library preparation protocols.

Only healthy Caucasian donors were included. The twin cohort consisted of three pairs of female monozygotic twins, all aged roughly 18 to 30 years. Peripheral blood mononuclear cells were the source from which RNA for the TCR libraries was isolated. Worth noting for this clonotype: No cognate antigen has been identified for it. The record has no base qualities; no much larger clone is one base away.

The CDR3, cysteine through phenylalanine, is 15 amino acids long. Just the 45-base CDR3 DNA is kept, in frame starting at base 1. V trim: 6 bases; J trim: 5 bases; unmatched bases: 3. In the germline V gene (reference sequence), CDR1 corresponds to MNHEY and CDR2 to SMNVEV. Receptors were amplified or captured by 5' RACE. Data came from an Illumina HiSeq 2000. Template switching added a universal primer binding site, and the final cDNA carried a unique molecular identifier that allowed TCR cDNA molecules to be counted accurately. Specific primers in the conserved constant-segment region were used to synthesize first-strand cDNA for TCR alpha and beta chains. To control for contamination, every cDNA library carried two barcodes: a SMART-Mk sample barcode plus Illumina barcodes. TruSeq adapter sequences along with Illumina sample barcodes were introduced in two successive PCR steps. The Illumina HiSeq platform was used with custom primers to sequence TCR alpha and beta cDNA libraries. On the study's bioinformatics: MiGEC processed the raw reads to extract unique molecular identifiers, while MiXCR was used to determine the CDR3 positions. For each individual, recombination models were inferred using an EM algorithm with the repgenHMM and IGoR tools. Shared clonotype analysis was performed with the tcR package in R, normalizing sharing by the product of cloneset sizes. To study raw recombination without the effects of thymic and clonal selection, out-of-frame nonproductive sequences were analyzed. TCRdb reprocessed the public reads (quality trimming at Q25 with fastp, clone calling with MiXCR) and kept in-frame beta chains. Every CDR3 protein is listed once, alongside the most common genes and DNA of its rows. TCRdb, not the original authors, processed these V and J calls. The sample yields under 900,000 distinct CDR3 sequences; around an eighth were counted once. The ten largest account for around 1.6% of the sample.

General findings and caveats noted by the study authors: Compared with coincidental sharing between unrelated individuals, out-of-frame TCR alpha sequences shared between twins had an excess of sequences with low generation probability. Because the same donors could not be followed over many years, conclusions were based on cross-sectional statistical analysis. A weaker excess of twin sharing was found in beta out-of-frame sequences because the signal-to-noise ratio was lowered by fewer shared sequences. In monozygotic twins, recombination models systematically underestimated out-of-frame TCR alpha sharing, but the models matched the sharing seen between unrelated individuals. Abundant cord blood beta clonotypes carried fewer insertions; young adult naive repertoires showed a weaker similar trend, while memory repertoires showed none. Invariant T cells such as MAIT and iNKT could partly confound zero-insertion analyses, although diverse VJ usage argued against such confounding for most clonotypes.

The data also belong to a second study, concerning yellow fever vaccine responses in identical twins. From the second report: The T cell response to vaccination in identical twins was reported by the authors to appear partly convergent and partly personalized. The study precisely tracked vaccine-responding T cell clones in identical twins.

The sample comprised PBMCs. This sequence was found in a woman under 30 in good health. The receptor chain draws on TRBV27 and TRBJ2-3; TRBD2 aligns with 15 central bases. The CDR3 has the sequence CASSGLAGGVDTQYF. The nucleotide sequence is given as TGTGCCAGCAGCGGACTAGCGGGAGGGGTAGATACGCAGTATTTT.